Following are 9 T cell receptor beta chains from one sample sequenced in a study of T cell clones after liver transplantation. Produced via immunoSEQ multiplex PCR; TCRdb's table is partial and in-frame only. The sample comprises 55,000 to 75,000 clones, around three quarters of which are singletons, and 2.5% to 3% rests with the top ten. This sample comprised CD4+ T cells from blood, obtained at the approximately 16-month timepoint. These receptors were collected from a human patient who received a liver transplant. Some T cells could come from the graft donor.

The chain employs TRBV5-1 and TRBJ2-7; either TRBD1 or TRBD2 may supply D (6 bases each). Trimming removed 6 bases at V and 6 bases at J, with 19 bases between. Germline V gene data show CDR1 as SGHRS and CDR2 as YFSETQ. The CDR3 is made up of 14 amino acids. The CDR3 reads CASTTGGGFGEQYF. The CDR3 DNA reads as TGCGCCAGCACCACAGGAGGGGGATTCGGCGAGCAGTACTTC.

V and J are TRBV12-1 and TRBJ2-7; TRBD1 is the table's D call, not checked against the DNA. TRBV12-1 is tagged as a pseudogene. The CDR3 is made up of 18 amino acids. As DNA, the CDR3 is TGTGCCAGCAGCTTTGAGGGACCGGGACATAGGAGCTCCTACGAGCAGTACGTC. Translated: CASSFEGPGHRSSYEQYV.

This clone was counted only a few times. This CDR3 reads CASGGGDEQYF. The DNA for the CDR3 is TGTGCCAGTGGGGGCGGAGACGAGCAGTACTTC. This rearrangement joins TRBV28 to TRBJ2-7; weak D call: TRBD1 (6 bases). Germline CDR1 and CDR2: MDHEN and SYDVKM. Trimming cost V 9 bases and J 5 bases, with 11 bases left between them. CDR3 length: 11 amino acids.

This clone was counted a few times. The chain joins TRBV2 to TRBJ1-2; D is possibly TRBD1 (6 bases). Germline loops: CDR1 SNHLY, CDR2 FYNNEI. This CDR3 contains 14 residues. The V end lost 7 bases, the J end lost 6 bases, and 18 bases lay between the germline ends. The CDR3 nucleotides are TGTGCCAGCACCGAAAGAGGGGGAAGCCATGGCTACACCTTC. Its protein product is CASTERGGSHGYTF.

This clone was seen a handful of times. Other nucleotide sequences from this sample produce the same CDR3. J is TRBJ2-5 and V is TRBV5-4; no clear D. CDR1 and CDR2 (germline): SGHNT, YYREEE (reference sequence). There are 12 residues in the CDR3. V lost 1 base and J lost 1, with 2 bases in between. In DNA, the CDR3 is TGTGCCAGCAGCTTGCCCCAAGAGACCCAGTACTTC. Protein: CASSLPQETQYF.

The V gene is TRBV18, the J gene TRBJ1-2, with a tentative D call TRBD1 (6 bases). CDR1 KGHSH and CDR2 LQKENI come from the germline V gene. The CDR3 extends over 13 amino acids. The germline V and J ends were trimmed by 0 bases and 8 bases, with 10 bases remaining between them. The CDR3 coding sequence is TGTGCCAGCTCACCACCGGGGGCCGGGGGCTACACCTTC. Translated, it gives CASSPPGAGGYTF.

This clone was counted many times. The chain links TRBV14 to TRBJ2-3; 8 bases map to TRBD1. V shed 4 bases and J 8 bases; nucleotides not matched to a gene: 5. Germline CDR1 is SGHDN and CDR2 is FVKESK. The CDR3 is made up of 13 amino acids. The CDR3 region has the DNA TGTGCCAGCAGCCGGAGTGGACAGGGTACGCAGTATTTT. It codes for CASSRSGQGTQYF. Complete variable domain (other parts from reference TRBV14 and TRBJ2-3): EAGVTQFPSHSVIEKGQTVTLRCDPISGHDNLYWYRRVMGKEIKFLLHFVKESKQDESGMPNNRFLAERTGGTYSTLKVQPAELEDSGVYFCASSRSGQGTQYFGPGTRLTVL.

The rearrangement links TRBV6-1 to TRBJ1-1; tentative D call: TRBD1 (5 bases). The CDR3 spans 16 residues. V was shortened by 3 bases and J by 0 bases, with 14 bases between the two germline ends. CDR1 is MNHNS and CDR2 is SASEGT in the germline V gene. CDR3: CASSDPGVYMNTEAFF. The CDR3, as DNA: TGTGCCAGCAGTGATCCGGGGGTCTACATGAACACTGAAGCTTTCTTT.

This chain connects TRBV15 to TRBJ2-3; D uncertain. There are 15 residues in the CDR3. In germline, CDR1 is LNHNV, CDR2 YYDKDF (reference sequence). Trimming shortened V by 5 bases and J by 0 bases, and 12 bases separated the two germline ends. The DNA for the CDR3 is TGTGCCACCAGCCTACTGGGGTCTAGCACAGATACGCAGTATTTT. Translation: CATSLLGSSTDTQYF.